Below are 26 T cell receptor beta chains sequenced from a single sample in a study of shared clonotypes between healthy human individuals. Clones were sequenced by immunoSEQ multiplex PCR, and TCRdb holds only the in-frame ones, with some missing. The sample includes millions of clones, around 93% of them seen just once. Naive CD8 cells comprised CD45RO-negative, CCR7-positively selected cells, excluding terminally differentiated effector memory CD45RA+ cells. Material for sequencing was naive CD8+ T cells from PBMCs. These receptors came from a man aged 18 to 35 in good health. Some clones in this sample may be carry-over from other donors' samples.

The chain links TRBV7-8 to TRBJ2-7; D gene uncertain. Germline assignment: CDR1 SGHVS and CDR2 FQNEAQ. The CDR3 is made up of 13 amino acids. The germline V and J ends were trimmed by 5 bases and 7 bases, with 15 bases remaining between them. The CDR3 protein is CASSLNSSWEQYF. CDR3 DNA: TGTGCCAGCAGCCTAAACTCCTCTTGGGAGCAGTACTTC.

The V call is TRBV7-2, the J call TRBJ1-4; no firm D call. CDR1 is SGHTA, CDR2 FQGNSA, per germline. Deletions cut 4 bases from V and 0 bases from J, with 9 bases between. The CDR3 loop spans 15 amino acids. CDR3 DNA sequence: TGTGCCAGCAGCTCCCGACCCGCAACTAATGAAAAACTGTTTTTT. The encoded protein is CASSSRPATNEKLFF.

The genes are TRBV28 and TRBJ1-2; D gene ambiguous. The ends were cut back, 8 bases at V and 3 bases at J, with 16 bases in the middle. The V gene's germline CDR1 is MDHEN and CDR2 SYDVKM. The CDR3 covers 14 residues. CDR3 in amino acids: CASEPPWGDYGYTF. The CDR3, as DNA: TGTGCCAGCGAGCCTCCGTGGGGAGACTATGGCTACACCTTC.

V is TRBV27 and J is TRBJ2-5; a weak D match, TRBD2 (6 bases). There are 13 residues in the CDR3. Trimming shortened V by 6 bases and J by 0 bases, and 8 bases separated the two germline ends. Germline assignment: CDR1 MNHEY and CDR2 SMNVEV (reference sequence). CDR3 sequence: CASRGLHQETQYF. The DNA for the CDR3 is TGTGCCAGCAGGGGACTTCACCAAGAGACCCAGTACTTC.

The chain is built from TRBV27 and TRBJ1-1, with D possibly matching TRBD1 (6 bases). This CDR3 spans 14 amino acids. Trimming took 8 bases from V and 4 from J, leaving 17 bases between them. CDR1 and CDR2 from the germline V gene are MNHEY and SMNVEV (reference sequence). CDR3 sequence: CASAASRGRTEAFF. CDR3 nucleotides: TGTGCCAGCGCCGCTTCCAGGGGTCGCACTGAAGCTTTCTTT.

The chain employs TRBV6-1 and TRBJ2-1; TRBD1 agrees at 9 bases. Trimming cost V 4 bases and J 8 bases; bases outside gene matches: 9. CDR3 length: 15 amino acids. Germline V gene data show CDR1 as MNHNS and CDR2 as SASEGT. The DNA of the CDR3 is TGTGCCAGCAGTGTCTACCGGGACAGGGTCGATGAGCAGTTCTTC. This translates into CASSVYRDRVDEQFF.

V usage is TRBV27 and J usage is TRBJ1-1; a possible D gene is TRBD1 (5 bases). Trimming stripped 7 bases from V and 8 bases from J, with 17 bases between. This CDR3 region has 13 residues. Germline V lookup: CDR1 MNHEY, CDR2 SMNVEV (reference sequence). The CDR3 loop is CASNIAGGGEAFF. CDR3 coding DNA: TGTGCCAGCAACATCGCCGGGGGGGGAGAAGCTTTCTTT.

This rearrangement joins TRBV9 to TRBJ1-2; TRBD1 matches 7 bases. Looked up from germline, CDR1 is SGDLS and CDR2 is YYNGEE. This CDR3 contains 16 residues. J lost 4 bases, V lost 0 bases, and 9 bases had no gene match. The CDR3 nucleotides are TGTGCCAGCAGCGTAGATTATTGGGACAGAGGCTATGGCTACACCTTC. It is translated as CASSVDYWDRGYGYTF.

The genes are TRBV28 and TRBJ2-2; D is ambiguous. V lost 1 base and J lost 4, with 4 bases in between. The CDR3 extends over 13 amino acids. Germline CDR1 and CDR2: MDHEN and SYDVKM. In DNA form, the CDR3 reads TGTGCCAGCAGTTTATCTTCCACCGGGGAGCTGTTTTTT. Amino acids: CASSLSSTGELFF.

The V call is TRBV28, the J call TRBJ2-7, with D uncertain. The V end was cut by 7 bases, the J end by 5 bases, with 18 bases between. CDR3 size: 14 residues. CDR1 MDHEN and CDR2 SYDVKM come from the germline V gene. The CDR3 loop reads CASTPRWVGNEQYF. Written as DNA, the CDR3 is TGTGCCAGCACCCCTAGGTGGGTAGGCAACGAGCAGTACTTC. Full variable domain (remainder filled in from reference TRBV28 and TRBJ2-7): DVKVTQSSRYLVKRTGEKVFLECVQDMDHENMFWYRQDPGLGLRLIYFSYDVKMKEKGDIPEGYSVSREKKERFSLILESASTNQTSMYLCASTPRWVGNEQYFGPGTRLTVT.

The V and J genes are TRBV19 and TRBJ2-1, with TRBD2 matching over 9 bases. V trimming: 3 bases; J trimming: 4 bases; junction bases outside the gene matches: 1. Germline loops: CDR1 LNHDA, CDR2 SQIVND (reference sequence). There are 14 residues in the CDR3. The CDR3 loop is CASSIGLAYNEQFF. The CDR3 DNA follows: TGTGCCAGTAGTATCGGACTAGCGTACAATGAGCAGTTCTTC.

Details on this clone: Other DNA sequences within the sample encode an identical CDR3. The chain couples TRBV27 to TRBJ2-7; D remains ambiguous. V lost 3 bases to trimming and J lost 1 base, with 7 bases between them. This CDR3 has 13 residues. From germline, CDR1 is MNHEY and CDR2 SMNVEV (reference sequence). The DNA for the CDR3 is TGTGCCAGCAGTTTGGCAGCATCCTACGAGCAGTACTTC. This gives the protein CASSLAASYEQYF.

The chain combines TRBV11-2 with TRBJ2-7; D could derive from TRBD1 or TRBD2 (5 bases each). In germline, CDR1 is SGHAT, CDR2 FQNNGV. The CDR3 runs 13 residues. Deletions cut 1 base from V and 6 bases from J, with 10 bases between. Here the CDR3 reads CASSLVRGAEQYF. CDR3 nucleotides: TGTGCCAGCAGCTTAGTAAGGGGAGCCGAGCAGTACTTC. Supplemented by reference TRBV11-2 and TRBJ2-7, the full variable domain reads EAGVAQSPRYKIIEKRQSVAFWCNPISGHATLYWYQQILGQGPKLLIQFQNNGVVDDSQLPKDRFSAERLKGVDSTLKIQPAKLEDSAVYLCASSLVRGAEQYFGPGTRLTVT.

The CDR3 DNA reads as TGTGCCAGCAGCTACTTAGGGGATGAGCAGTTCTTC. It yields the protein CASSYLGDEQFF. V usage is TRBV9 and J usage is TRBJ2-1, with a possible D match to TRBD1 (5 bases). The CDR3 is 12 amino acids. The ends were cut back, 4 bases at V and 8 bases at J, with 10 bases in the middle. CDR1 is SGDLS, CDR2 YYNGEE, per germline.

V and J are TRBV9 and TRBJ2-7; the D gene is possibly TRBD2 (5 bases). V lost 0 bases and J 0 bases, leaving 10 bases between the germline ends. The CDR3 totals 15 residues. Germline V gene data show CDR1 as SGDLS and CDR2 as YYNGEE. Here the CDR3 DNA reads TGTGCCAGCAGCGTAGGGACGGGGAACTCCTACGAGCAGTACTTC. As protein: CASSVGTGNSYEQYF.

This rearrangement joins TRBV27 to TRBJ1-5; no clear D. V lost 3 bases, J lost 1 base, and 7 bases lay in between. Germline V gives CDR1 MNHEY, CDR2 SMNVEV (reference sequence). This CDR3 has 14 residues. CDR3 amino acids: CASSFYGSNQPQHF. The CDR3 DNA is TGTGCCAGCAGTTTCTACGGGAGCAATCAGCCCCAGCATTTT.

The chain combines TRBV27 with TRBJ1-1; 7 bases match TRBD1. The germline CDR1 and CDR2 sequences are MNHEY and SMNVEV (reference sequence). The CDR3 is 17 residues long. The J segment lost 4 bases and the V segment lost 5 bases, leaving 16 bases of the junction unmatched. The CDR3 nucleotides are TGTGCCAGCAGTCCCCATTGGGGGACAGCGGTTGGCACTGAAGCTTTCTTT. Amino acids: CASSPHWGTAVGTEAFF.

V and J are TRBV6-5 and TRBJ2-6; D gene ambiguous. The CDR3 consists of 15 residues. Trimming took 6 bases from V and 2 from J, leaving 11 bases between them. Germline loops: CDR1 MNHEY, CDR2 SVGAGI. CDR3: CASSPDVPGANVLTF. The CDR3 coding sequence is TGTGCCAGCAGCCCCGACGTGCCTGGGGCCAACGTCCTGACTTTC.

V is TRBV28 and J is TRBJ2-7; 7 bases are shared with TRBD1. With 2 bases clipped from V and 3 bases from J, the junction kept 10 bases outside the gene matches. Germline CDR1 reads MDHEN; CDR2 reads SYDVKM. The CDR3 length is 16 residues. CDR3 residues: CASSLRWSGQDYEQYF. The CDR3 DNA reads TGTGCCAGCAGTTTACGCTGGAGTGGACAGGACTACGAGCAGTACTTC. The variable domain in full, completed from reference TRBV28 and TRBJ2-7, reads DVKVTQSSRYLVKRTGEKVFLECVQDMDHENMFWYRQDPGLGLRLIYFSYDVKMKEKGDIPEGYSVSREKKERFSLILESASTNQTSMYLCASSLRWSGQDYEQYFGPGTRLTVT.

Worth noting for this clone: The same CDR3 arises from other DNA sequences in this sample as well. This chain links TRBV27 with TRBJ2-7; no firm D call. Germline V gene data show CDR1 as MNHEY and CDR2 as SMNVEV (reference sequence). The CDR3 spans 12 residues. Trimming removed 3 bases at V and 6 bases at J, with 9 bases between. This chain's CDR3 is CASSFPGREQYF. CDR3 nucleotides: TGTGCCAGCAGTTTCCCCGGCCGCGAGCAGTACTTC.

V usage is TRBV7-8 and J usage is TRBJ2-7; tentative D call: TRBD1 (6 bases). This CDR3 is 19 amino acids long. Germline CDR1 reads SGHVS; CDR2 reads FQNEAQ. The germline V and J ends were trimmed by 7 bases and 0 bases, with 28 bases remaining between them. CDR3 protein: CASTTQVSNRDKSSYEQYF. The CDR3 DNA sequence: TGTGCCAGCACCACTCAGGTTTCGAACCGGGACAAAAGCTCCTACGAGCAGTACTTC.

This clone showed up just once. This sequence joins TRBV19 and TRBJ2-7; D perhaps matches TRBD2 (7 bases). V was clipped by 6 bases and J by 2 bases, with 14 bases between them. The CDR3 has 14 residues. Germline CDR1 LNHDA, CDR2 SQIVND (reference sequence). CDR3 in DNA: TGTGCCAGTAGCTTGGGGGGGCGCCCCTACGAGCAGTACTTC. This gives the protein CASSLGGRPYEQYF. The whole variable domain, filled in from reference TRBV19 and TRBJ2-7, reads DGGITQSPKYLFRKEGQNVTLSCEQNLNHDAMYWYRQDPGQGLRLIYYSQIVNDFQKGDIAEGYSVSREKKESFPLTVTSAQKNPTAFYLCASSLGGRPYEQYFGPGTRLTVT.

CDR3 residues: CASIHNRQGRQPQHF. CDR3 nucleotide sequence: TGTGCCAGCATCCACAATAGGCAGGGTCGACAGCCCCAGCATTTT. The chain links TRBV6-4 to TRBJ1-5; D is perhaps TRBD1 (5 bases). This CDR3 comprises 15 residues. The germline V and J ends were trimmed by 7 bases and 7 bases, with 20 bases remaining between them. The germline V gene encodes CDR1 MRHNA and CDR2 SNTAGT.

This clone was found once. This sequence joins TRBV27 and TRBJ2-1; 7 bases line up with TRBD2. Germline CDR1 MNHEY, CDR2 SMNVEV (reference sequence). J was trimmed by 3 bases and V by 4 bases; bases with no gene match: 6. This CDR3 has 15 amino acids. The CDR3 here is CASSSPQRGYNEQFF. CDR3 DNA: TGTGCCAGCAGTTCCCCCCAGCGGGGCTACAATGAGCAGTTCTTC.

The chain employs TRBV7-6 and TRBJ2-7, with 9 positions matching TRBD1. The CDR3 extends over 15 amino acids. With 6 bases clipped from V and 0 bases from J, the junction kept 6 bases outside the gene matches. Germline V CDR1 and CDR2: SGHVS, FNYEAQ. This chain's CDR3 is CASSFGQGSSYEQYF. Here the CDR3 DNA reads TGTGCCAGCAGTTTTGGACAGGGGAGCTCCTACGAGCAGTACTTC. Supplemented by reference TRBV7-6 and TRBJ2-7, the full variable domain reads GAGVSQSPRYKVTKRGQDVALRCDPISGHVSLYWYRQALGQGPEFLTYFNYEAQQDKSGLPNDRFSAERPEGSISTLTIQRTEQRDSAMYRCASSFGQGSSYEQYFGPGTRLTVT.

V gene TRBV29-1 combines with J gene TRBJ2-7, with TRBD2 identical over 8 bases. This CDR3 is built from 14 residues. V gave up 0 bases and J gave up 0 bases; unmatched junction bases: 1. Germline V lookup: CDR1 SQVTM, CDR2 ANQGSEA. This chain's CDR3 is CSVEDSGASYEQYF. The CDR3 nucleotides are TGCAGCGTTGAAGATAGCGGGGCCTCCTACGAGCAGTACTTC.